The present T cell receptor (beta chain) was sequenced within a study of T cells in localized non-small cell lung cancer. V lost 1 base, J lost 3 bases, and 10 bases lay in between. This CDR3 contains 14 residues. Germline loops: CDR1 SEHNR, CDR2 FQNEAQ (reference sequence). Generated by immunoSEQ multiplex PCR, the TCRdb table keeps only in-frame clones and is missing some. There are 9,500 to 10,000 clones in the sample; about 90% occur only once, and roughly a sixth lies in the top ten. This TCR came from a male donor aged 60 or over with stage III squamous cell lung carcinoma. This specimen was peripheral blood, taken before any cancer treatment. V gene TRBV7-9 combines with J gene TRBJ2-7; tentatively, D is TRBD1 (5 bases). The CDR3 reads CASSLDGRDYEQYF. CDR3 nucleotide sequence: TGTGCCAGCAGCTTAGACGGCAGGGACTACGAGCAGTACTTC.